This TCR beta chain emerged from a study of shared clonotypes between healthy human individuals (dated by TCRdb to 2020 to 2022). Background for the entire study: Three men and two women, aged 18 to 49 years, made up the cohort. For each donor, three plates each were used for CD4 naive and CD4 memory, two plates were used for CD8 naive, and one plate was used for CD8 memory. Blood TCR repertoires of several healthy adults were deeply sequenced to estimate repertoire size and the extent of clonotype sharing between individuals. To increase sequencing depth and limit assay-specific biases, different laboratories used diverse techniques to prepare libraries and sequence TCR repertoires. Per donor, leukapheresis produced somewhere between about 0.9 and 10 billion PBMCs.

The donors were healthy, HIV-negative adults who had no recently reported acute infections or vaccinations. Every donor was a Caucasian adult residing in Nashville, Tennessee, USA. CD4+ T cells were enriched by magnetic negative selection; naive cells were then positively selected on CD45RA, and the negative fraction formed the memory subset. After blood collection by leukapheresis, PBMCs were isolated using Ficoll-Histopaque density gradient centrifugation and then cryopreserved in the vapor phase of liquid nitrogen. Analytical flow cytometry was used to check the purity and quantity of each magnetically sorted T cell population. Each sorted fraction had its genomic DNA isolated and then quantified by UV absorbance on a Nanodrop 2000c. Overall study outcomes, separate from this receptor: Based on pairwise subsampling, the degree of clonotype sharing among donors was expected to be affected by sequencing depth. Higher generation probabilities were observed for clonotypes shared by all four sorted-subset donors than for non-shared clonotypes. Estimated clonotype richness was generally larger for naive than for memory subsets. When a few donors were compared, the shared fraction of clonotypes was around 4.6% for naive CD4, roughly 3.4% for naive CD8, more than 2% for memory CD4, and 0.4% for memory CD8. The small number of donors limited the genetic and exposure-history diversity represented. Sampling was restricted to blood, and TCR repertoires in tissues likely differ from the TCR repertoires found in blood. Even with the large sequencing depth, rarefaction of the sorted-subset datasets indicated that sequencing was incomplete.

On this clone: There is no known antigen for this receptor. Base qualities were left out, and no much larger clone turns up one base away.

TCR CDR3 regions were amplified from genomic DNA by multiplex PCR using the deep immunoSEQ assay. For each cell subset, the extracted genomic DNA was distributed evenly across all wells of several immunoSEQ 96-well plates, and each plate served as one replicate. Each replicate PCR for sorted subsets received 200 ng genomic DNA, equal to about 30,000 T cell genomes. Purified libraries were measured with a Qubit 3.0 fluorometer, size-checked on a Bioanalyzer 2100, and measured again with the KAPA Library Quantification kit. Every immunoSEQ 96-well plate was sequenced on a separate single-read 150-cycle Illumina NextSeq 550 flow cell. Regarding the original processing steps: Because only junctional sequences without quality scores were contained in the immunoSEQ output, filtering matching that applied to full-length reads could not be performed. To assign V/J genes and CDR3, sequences were annotated using PyIR, a Python wrapper for IgBLAST v1.9, with IMGT germline references. Reads with weak V/J assignments (E-value above 1e-6), missing CDR3, stop codons, out-of-frame junctions, or ambiguous translated residues were removed. V3J clonotypes were defined by identical inferred V gene, J gene, and CDR3 amino acid sequence. Percentage overlap between repertoires was computed as shared unique clonotypes divided by the size of the smaller repertoire. Repertoire richness was assessed with RTK rarefaction, the Chao1 estimator, and Recon v2.1 estimates of unobserved clonotypes. Generation probabilities for all TCRbeta clonotypes obtained by the gDNA method from four donors were computed using OLGA. The table was pulled from immuneACCESS by TCRdb, which kept in-frame rearrangements only. Such tables lose some clones; where checked, under half of the loss comes from unresolved V genes, and the rest has no known cause. V, J and clone size were drawn from that table, and D and trimming were deduced from the DNA. This sample holds around 990,000 clones; 70% to 80% were observed only once. 0.89% of the sample is in the top ten clones.

Trimming at the junction amounts to 4 bases on V and 1 base on J, and the germline ends lie 24 bases apart. The CDR3 has 19 amino acids, counting the end cysteine and phenylalanine. This entry keeps only the CDR3 DNA: 57 bases, framed from base 1. Via the germline V gene, CDR1 is SGHTA and CDR2 FQGNSA. Input material: memory CD4+ T cells from PBMCs. What the cell subset or site label conveys for this sample: CD45RA-negative fraction. This TCR came from a man younger than 35 in good health. Some clones in this sample may be carry-over from other donors' samples. The sequence joins TRBV7-2 to TRBJ2-3, and TRBD1 may be the D gene, going by 6 matching bases. The CDR3 is CASSSSTGLRGRGTDTQYF. At the DNA level, the sequence is TGTGCCAGCAGCTCTAGTACAGGGCTAAGGGGACGAGGCACAGATACGCAGTATTTT.